The TCR beta chain under discussion was sequenced for a study of cytomegalovirus exposure and HLA in healthy donors. PCR employed 60 Vbeta and 13 Jbeta primers. Sequenced by immunoSEQ multiplex PCR; TCRdb stores in-frame clones only, minus some. Among roughly 230,000 clones listed, more than 75% were seen once. Trimming stripped 7 bases from V and 11 bases from J, with 8 bases between. The CDR3 covers 9 residues. This TCR derives from a girl aged 2 to 10 in good health and CMV-seronegative. The V call is TRBV23-1, the J call TRBJ1-1; D unclear. TRBV23-1 is noted as an ORF with a role that remains uncertain. The source material was PBMCs. This CDR3 reads CASITRAFF. Here the CDR3 DNA reads TGCGCCAGCATTACCCGGGCTTTCTTT.